This paragraph reports one T cell receptor beta chain. Some clones are missing from TCRdb's copy, which holds only in-frame ones; the method was immunoSEQ multiplex PCR. The sample gives about 59,000 clones, roughly 90% of which show up once; roughly 5% is in the top ten. This specimen comes from a study of blood T cell repertoires in COVID-19. In germline, CDR1 is SNHLY, CDR2 FYNNEI. V dropped 3 bases and J dropped 2; count of bases not matched to a gene: 3. The CDR3 sequence is 16 residues long. This TCR was recovered from a man aged 80 or over in a cohort sampled during active COVID-19. This chain uses TRBV2 with TRBJ1-6; 8 bases align to TRBD1. Sequencing used peripheral blood. CDR3 residues: CASSERDRTYNSPLHF. CDR3 coding DNA: TGTGCCAGCAGTGAGCGGGACAGGACCTATAATTCACCCCTCCACTTT.